Following are 11 T cell receptor beta chains from one sample sequenced in a study of identical twins. TCRdb re-derived calls from the 5' RACE reads in MiXCR, one entry per CDR3 protein. This table holds hundreds of thousands of distinct CDR3 sequences, 15% to 20% found once. Separately, the same data were catalogued under a study of T cells expressing NK-cell markers.

Material for sequencing was PBMCs. Every receptor here comes from a woman younger than 30 in good health.

This clonotype was seen only a few times. V and J are TRBV20-1 and TRBJ2-1; D might be TRBD2 (5 bases). Trimming pared 0 bases from V and 5 bases from J, leaving 14 bases between. CDR3 length equals 15 residues. The germline CDR1 and CDR2 sequences are DFQATT and SNEGSKA (reference sequence). DNA of the CDR3: TGCAGTGCTAGAGATCGACCGGGAACAAACAATGAGCAGTTCTTC. It encodes CSARDRPGTNNEQFF.

This clonotype was counted between two and nine times. V usage is TRBV5-5 and J usage is TRBJ2-1; TRBD2 matches 10 bases. This CDR3 has 17 amino acids. Germline values: CDR1 SGHKS, CDR2 YYEKEE (reference sequence). V shed 4 bases, J shed 6 bases, and the junction held 13 bases outside the gene matches. The CDR3 nucleotides are TGTGCCAGCAGCCCCTCGACACTAGCGGGATTAGGCAATGAGCAGTTCTTC. This encodes CASSPSTLAGLGNEQFF.

This clonotype was seen a few times. J is TRBJ2-7 and V is TRBV12-3 or TRBV12-4, with a possible D match to TRBD2 (6 bases). V lost 2 bases and J lost 2, with 10 bases in between. The CDR3 totals 14 residues. The CDR3 sequence: CASSLREAAYEQYF. In DNA form, the CDR3 reads TGTGCCAGCAGTTTAAGGGAGGCCGCCTACGAGCAGTACTTC.

This clonotype was observed a handful of times. The chain has TRBV28 and TRBJ2-3, with 7 bases aligning to TRBD2. The CDR3 extends over 15 amino acids. J was trimmed by 7 bases and V by 2 bases; bases with no gene match: 9. Germline CDR1 MDHEN, CDR2 SYDVKM. The CDR3 DNA is TGTGCCAGCAGTTTACTAGCGGCGGTCCCAAATACGCAGTATTTT. It translates to CASSLLAAVPNTQYF.

Only a few counts were recorded for this clonotype. V gene TRBV5-1 combines with J gene TRBJ1-4, with a possible D match to TRBD1 (5 bases). From germline, CDR1 is SGHRS and CDR2 YFSETQ. The CDR3 sequence is 15 residues long. The V and J ends lost 3 bases and 5 bases respectively, with 14 bases between them. CDR3 amino acids: CASSSTGTENEKLFF. The CDR3 DNA reads as TGCGCCAGCAGCTCGACCGGGACCGAGAATGAAAAACTGTTTTTT.

Only a few counts were recorded for this clonotype. The chain recombines TRBV10-3 with TRBJ1-2, with D perhaps TRBD1 (5 bases). This CDR3 is 14 amino acids long. The ends were cut back, 4 bases at V and 1 base at J, with 10 bases in the middle. Germline-derived CDR1 and CDR2 are ENHRY and SYGVKD. The CDR3 nucleotides are TGTGCCATCAGTGTTGACAGTCTTAACTATGGCTACACCTTC. Encoded protein: CAISVDSLNYGYTF.

The chain uses TRBV4-1 and TRBJ2-7; 9 nucleotides match TRBD1. The CDR3 is 15 amino acids. Germline V gene data show CDR1 as MGHRA and CDR2 as YSYEKL. V shed 0 bases and J 7 bases; nucleotides not matched to a gene: 7. DNA for the CDR3: TGCGCCAGCAGCCAAGATCGGACAGGGGCGAAGGAGCAGTACTTC. Translated, it gives CASSQDRTGAKEQYF.

The chain joins TRBV6-1 to TRBJ2-5, with a weak D call TRBD1 (5 bases). The CDR3 spans 15 residues. V was trimmed by 1 base and J by 4 bases, leaving 13 bases between them. Germline CDR1 is MNHNS and CDR2 is SASEGT. Here the CDR3 reads CASSEVNGRVETQYF. The CDR3 nucleotides read TGTGCCAGCAGTGAAGTTAACGGCAGGGTAGAGACCCAGTACTTC.

The V gene is TRBV27, the J gene TRBJ2-1, with no clear D. CDR1 and CDR2 from the germline V gene are MNHEY and SMNVEV (reference sequence). This CDR3 contains 14 residues. Trimming took 0 bases from V and 7 from J, leaving 10 bases between them. The CDR3 nucleotides read TGTGCCAGCAGTTTATCAATGGCCGGGAATGAGCAGTTCTTC. Its protein is CASSLSMAGNEQFF.

V is TRBV2 and J is TRBJ2-5; 8 bases are a match to TRBD1. In germline, CDR1 is SNHLY, CDR2 FYNNEI. Trimming removed 4 bases from V and 6 bases from J; junction bases left unmatched: 4. CDR3 length: 13 residues. The CDR3 sequence is CASSAGQGQTQYF. As DNA, the CDR3 is TGTGCCAGCAGTGCCGGACAGGGACAGACCCAGTACTTC.

The chain employs TRBV13 and TRBJ2-7; possible D gene TRBD1, 6 bases. V was trimmed by 4 bases and J by 3 bases, leaving 19 bases between them. Germline V CDR1 and CDR2: PRHDT, FYEKMQ (reference sequence). The CDR3 has 16 residues. The CDR3 is CASSSPWGQGDYEQYF. CDR3 sequence (DNA): TGTGCCAGCAGCTCGCCGTGGGGACAAGGGGACTACGAGCAGTACTTC.